Below, 29 T cell receptor beta chains from the same sample are listed, as sequenced in a study of blood T cell repertoires in COVID-19. The repertoire was sequenced with immunoSEQ multiplex PCR; TCRdb's copy has only in-frame clones and lacks some. The sample records approximately 180,000 clones, about 90% being singletons. The sample taken for sequencing was PBMCs or T cells enriched from blood (not recorded which). The source of these receptors is a human donor with acute COVID-19. The donor label of this sample is uncertain.

The chain joins TRBV7-3 to TRBJ1-1; tentatively, D is TRBD1 (6 bases). The CDR3 loop spans 14 amino acids. The V end was cut by 4 bases, the J end by 5 bases, with 14 bases between. Germline CDR1 reads SGHTA; CDR2 reads FQGTGA. Written as DNA, the CDR3 is TGTGCCAGCAGCTCCAAGGCAGGGGTGACTGAAGCTTTCTTT. As protein: CASSSKAGVTEAFF.

The J gene is TRBJ2-4, the V gene TRBV15; the D gene is possibly TRBD1 (7 bases). Between the trimmed V and J ends, which lost 1 base and 4 bases, there was a span of 11 bases. Germline V gene lookup returns CDR1 LNHNV and CDR2 YYDKDF (reference sequence). CDR3 length equals 15 residues. The CDR3 nucleotides read TGTGCCACCAGCAGAGGGGGGGACAGAAAAAACATTCAGTACTTC. Amino acids: CATSRGGDRKNIQYF.

The chain recombines TRBV3-1 (or the pseudogene TRBV3-2) with TRBJ2-5, with 7 positions matching TRBD1. The CDR3 has 16 residues. Trimming at V came to 2 bases and at J to 1 base, leaving 7 bases not matched to a gene. CDR1 LGHDT and CDR2 YNNKEL come from the germline V gene (reference sequence). CDR3 protein: CASSQPRQGSQETQYF. The DNA of the CDR3 is TGTGCCAGCAGCCAACCGAGACAGGGTAGCCAAGAGACCCAGTACTTC.

This chain joins TRBV27 and TRBJ1-5; D possibly corresponds to TRBD1 (5 bases). Germline CDR1 is MNHEY and CDR2 is SMNVEV (reference sequence). The CDR3 totals 13 residues. V was trimmed by 6 bases and J by 3 bases, leaving 9 bases between them. CDR3 region: CASRGLNNQPQHF. CDR3 bases: TGTGCCAGCAGGGGGCTTAACAATCAGCCCCAGCATTTT.

This chain joins TRBV2 and TRBJ2-7; TRBD2 matches 8 bases. V lost 6 bases to trimming and J lost 3 bases; unmatched junction nucleotides: 7. The CDR3 totals 14 residues. The V gene's germline CDR1 is SNHLY and CDR2 FYNNEI. The CDR3 sequence: CASRSGGLIYEQYF. The CDR3, as DNA: TGTGCCAGCAGGAGCGGGGGCCTTATCTACGAGCAGTACTTC.

This clone was found a few times. The rearrangement joins TRBV11-2 to TRBJ2-7; the match to TRBD1 covers 9 bases. The trim removed 4 bases at V and 9 bases at J, leaving 4 bases unmatched. Germline V CDR1 and CDR2: SGHAT, FQNNGV. The CDR3 covers 12 residues. CDR3 amino acids: CASSWDRATQYF. CDR3 DNA sequence: TGTGCCAGCAGCTGGGACAGGGCGACGCAGTACTTC.

The V and J genes are TRBV11-2 and TRBJ1-2; D call uncertain. The CDR3 consists of 15 residues. The germline V gene encodes CDR1 SGHAT and CDR2 FQNNGV. V was pared by 3 bases and J by 7 bases, with 18 bases between. DNA for the CDR3: TGTGCCAGCAGCTTGGGCAGTACGCATTTAAGTGGCTACACCTTC. Its protein is CASSLGSTHLSGYTF.

The chain carries TRBV11-2 and TRBJ1-2; no clear D. Germline CDR1 reads SGHAT; CDR2 reads FQNNGV. Trimming pared 1 base from V and 4 bases from J, leaving 13 bases between. The CDR3 contains 15 residues. CDR3 loop: CASSLVETDLYGYTF. CDR3 sequence (DNA): TGTGCCAGCAGCTTAGTGGAGACCGATCTCTATGGCTACACCTTC.

J is TRBJ2-6 and V is TRBV19; 7 bases match TRBD1. The CDR3 has 15 amino acids. V trimming: 3 bases; J trimming: 2 bases; junction bases outside the gene matches: 1. Germline CDR1 LNHDA, CDR2 SQIVND (reference sequence). The CDR3 region is CASSITGAGANVLTF. The CDR3 DNA sequence: TGTGCCAGTAGTATTACAGGGGCTGGGGCCAACGTCCTGACTTTC. Supplemented by reference TRBV19 and TRBJ2-6, the full variable domain reads DGGITQSPKYLFRKEGQNVTLSCEQNLNHDAMYWYRQDPGQGLRLIYYSQIVNDFQKGDIAEGYSVSREKKESFPLTVTSAQKNPTAFYLCASSITGAGANVLTFGAGSRLTVL.

This clone occurred once. The chain combines TRBV5-1 with TRBJ2-1; TRBD2 aligns across 8 bases. Germline CDR1 and CDR2: SGHRS and YFSETQ. V dropped 4 bases and J dropped 0; count of bases not matched to a gene: 6. The CDR3 is made up of 16 amino acids. CDR3 protein: CASSPGREGSYNEQFF. In DNA, the CDR3 is TGCGCCAGCAGCCCCGGGAGGGAGGGCTCCTACAATGAGCAGTTCTTC.

The chain links TRBV6-4 to TRBJ1-1; D ambiguous. V lost 8 bases and J lost 0, with 4 bases in between. CDR1 is MRHNA, CDR2 SNTAGT, per germline. The CDR3 has 11 residues. In nucleotides, the CDR3 is TGTGCCAGCGAGCTGAACACTGAAGCTTTCTTT. This codes for CASELNTEAFF.

The chain recombines TRBV24-1 with TRBJ2-5; D is possibly TRBD2 (5 bases). V lost 2 bases and J lost 5, with 20 bases in between. CDR3 length: 17 residues. CDR1 and CDR2 (germline): KGHDR, SFDVKD. In DNA form, the CDR3 reads TGTGCCACCAGTGATTCCCCCCGAACTAGGACCAGGGAGACCCAGTACTTC. It encodes CATSDSPRTRTRETQYF.

V is TRBV14 and J is TRBJ1-1; 8 positions agree with TRBD1. The CDR3 runs to 15 residues. J was trimmed by 5 bases and V by 5 bases; bases with no gene match: 10. Germline CDR1 SGHDN, CDR2 FVKESK. The CDR3 loop reads CASSLDRAGWTEAFF. CDR3 coding DNA: TGTGCCAGCAGCTTGGACAGGGCGGGATGGACTGAAGCTTTCTTT.

The rearrangement uses TRBV5-5 and TRBJ2-3, with TRBD2 matching over 8 bases. J was trimmed by 9 bases and V by 2 bases; bases with no gene match: 8. Germline CDR1 and CDR2: SGHKS and YYEKEE (reference sequence). This CDR3 is built from 14 residues. This chain's CDR3 is CASSLGLAGGTQYF. The CDR3 DNA is TGTGCCAGCAGCTTAGGACTAGCCGGGGGGACGCAGTATTTT.

The chain couples TRBV7-8 to TRBJ1-2; TRBD1 matches at 8 bases. This CDR3 region has 14 residues. In germline, CDR1 is SGHVS, CDR2 FQNEAQ. V lost 5 bases to trimming and J lost 5 bases; unmatched junction nucleotides: 7. This CDR3 reads CASSPGQGAYGYTF. CDR3 nucleotides: TGTGCCAGCAGCCCCGGACAGGGTGCTTATGGCTACACCTTC.

V is TRBV6-5 and J is TRBJ1-6; D remains unclear. Germline CDR1 and CDR2: MNHEY and SVGAGI. V was cut by 9 bases and J by 3 bases, with 9 bases left in between. The CDR3 covers 13 residues. This CDR3 reads CASRHFYNSPLHF. The CDR3 region has the DNA TGTGCCAGTCGACACTTCTATAATTCACCCCTCCACTTT.

The genes are TRBV4-3 and TRBJ2-7; 9 nucleotides agree with TRBD1. V shed 5 bases, J shed 0 bases, and the junction held 2 bases outside the gene matches. There are 14 residues in the CDR3. Germline CDR1 LGHNA, CDR2 YSLEER. CDR3 coding DNA: TGCGCCAGCAGCTCGGGACAGGGCTCCTACGAGCAGTACTTC. Its translation is CASSSGQGSYEQYF.

The V gene is TRBV7-6, the J gene TRBJ2-1; 7 nucleotides match TRBD1. V shed 4 bases and J 10 bases; nucleotides not matched to a gene: 13. The length of the CDR3 is 15 residues. The germline gives CDR1 SGHVS, CDR2 FNYEAQ. The CDR3 here is CASSSPGQLGREQFF. The DNA for the CDR3 is TGTGCCAGCAGCTCTCCGGGACAGCTGGGTAGGGAGCAGTTCTTC. Full variable domain (missing parts from reference TRBV7-6 and TRBJ2-1): GAGVSQSPRYKVTKRGQDVALRCDPISGHVSLYWYRQALGQGPEFLTYFNYEAQQDKSGLPNDRFSAERPEGSISTLTIQRTEQRDSAMYRCASSSPGQLGREQFFGPGTRLTVL.

V and J are TRBV29-1 and TRBJ2-3; TRBD1 matches 10 bases. V was clipped by 6 bases and J by 2 bases; unmatched bases: 8. Per the germline V gene, CDR1 is SQVTM and CDR2 is ANQGSEA. The CDR3 contains 15 residues. Written as DNA, the CDR3 is TGCAGCGTCCCGGGACAGGGGCGCTTCACAGATACGCAGTATTTT. It codes for CSVPGQGRFTDTQYF.

V and J are TRBV5-6 and TRBJ2-7; a weak D match, TRBD2 (6 bases). CDR1 and CDR2 (germline): SGHDT, YYEEEE. Trimming pared 4 bases from V and 7 bases from J, leaving 18 bases between. The CDR3 consists of 14 residues. For the CDR3, the DNA is TGTGCCAGCAGCGTACCGGGCTCACGGGGGGAGCAGTACTTC. This translates into CASSVPGSRGEQYF.

The chain employs TRBV24-1 and TRBJ1-4, with TRBD1 identical over 7 bases. The length of the CDR3 is 14 residues. Germline V gene data show CDR1 as KGHDR and CDR2 as SFDVKD. The junction had 4 bases not matched to a gene; V was cut back by 5 bases and J by 5 bases. CDR3 sequence reads: CATSAQGTNEKLFF. DNA for the CDR3: TGTGCCACCAGTGCACAGGGGACGAATGAAAAACTGTTTTTT.

This chain connects TRBV12-3 or TRBV12-4 to TRBJ1-2; TRBD1 is a possible D gene (5 bases). The CDR3 runs 13 residues. V was clipped by 6 bases and J by 3 bases, with 11 bases between them. CDR3 protein: CASSPAGHYGYTF. Written as DNA, the CDR3 is TGTGCCAGCAGCCCCGCAGGGCACTATGGCTACACCTTC.

DNA for the CDR3: TGTGCCAGCAGCTTGGCGACAGGGACTGGCTACGAGCAGTACTTC. Protein sequence: CASSLATGTGYEQYF. This chain uses TRBV7-9 with TRBJ2-7; the D gene is possibly TRBD1 (7 bases). V lost 3 bases to trimming and J lost 3 bases, with 15 bases between them. The germline V gene encodes CDR1 SEHNR and CDR2 FQNEAQ (reference sequence). The CDR3 has 15 residues. Filled out from reference TRBV7-9 and TRBJ2-7, the complete variable domain reads DTGVSQNPRHKITKRGQNVTFRCDPISEHNRLYWYRQTLGQGPEFLTYFQNEAQLEKSRLLSDRFSAERPKGSFSTLEIQRTEQGDSAMYLCASSLATGTGYEQYFGPGTRLTVT.

The chain links TRBV9 to TRBJ1-3; D uncertain. Germline V gene data show CDR1 as SGDLS and CDR2 as YYNGEE. The V end lost 3 bases, the J end lost 4 bases, and 20 bases lay between the germline ends. The CDR3 is 17 residues long. The DNA of the CDR3 is TGTGCCAGCAGCGCGAGTCCCGGGAACCCTGGGGGAAACACCATATATTTT. As protein: CASSASPGNPGGNTIYF.

V is TRBV19 and J is TRBJ1-1; D is perhaps TRBD1 (6 bases). In germline, CDR1 is LNHDA, CDR2 SQIVND (reference sequence). Trimming took off 6 bases at V and 1 base at J, with 9 bases between the two ends. The CDR3 is 13 amino acids. In DNA, the CDR3 is TGTGCCAGTAGGGACAGCTGGAACACTGAAGCTTTCTTT. It translates to CASRDSWNTEAFF.

This chain connects TRBV11-2 to TRBJ2-7; 10 nucleotides agree with TRBD1. The CDR3 runs 12 residues. Germline CDR1 and CDR2: SGHAT and FQNNGV. With 5 bases clipped from V and 6 bases from J, the junction kept 1 base outside the gene matches. The CDR3 region is CASSRTGGEQYF. CDR3 DNA: TGTGCCAGCAGCCGGACAGGGGGCGAGCAGTACTTC. Based on the CDR3 plus reference TRBV11-2 and TRBJ2-7, the full variable domain is EAGVAQSPRYKIIEKRQSVAFWCNPISGHATLYWYQQILGQGPKLLIQFQNNGVVDDSQLPKDRFSAERLKGVDSTLKIQPAKLEDSAVYLCASSRTGGEQYFGPGTRLTVT.

The chain employs TRBV29-1 and TRBJ1-1; D call uncertain. This CDR3 is built from 12 residues. Per the germline V gene, CDR1 is SQVTM and CDR2 is ANQGSEA. With 5 bases removed from V and 0 bases from J, the gap between germline ends came to 7 bases. The CDR3 loop is CSVREMNTEAFF. The DNA of the CDR3 is TGCAGCGTTCGCGAGATGAACACTGAAGCTTTCTTT.

The chain is built from TRBV7-9 and TRBJ2-2; D not resolved. Germline V gene data show CDR1 as SEHNR and CDR2 as FQNEAQ (reference sequence). The V end lost 1 base, the J end lost 9 bases, and 9 bases lay between the germline ends. The CDR3 extends over 13 amino acids. CDR3 coding DNA: TGTGCCAGCAGCTTAGAGGAGCGTAGGGAGCTGTTTTTT. It encodes CASSLEERRELFF. Drawing the rest from reference TRBV7-9 and TRBJ2-2, the complete variable domain is DTGVSQNPRHKITKRGQNVTFRCDPISEHNRLYWYRQTLGQGPEFLTYFQNEAQLEKSRLLSDRFSAERPKGSFSTLEIQRTEQGDSAMYLCASSLEERRELFFGEGSRLTVL.

In its sample, this clone was seen a few times. The V and J genes are TRBV5-4 and TRBJ1-5; D is possibly TRBD1 (5 bases). Germline V gene data show CDR1 as SGHNT and CDR2 as YYREEE (reference sequence). The V end was cut by 0 bases, the J end by 6 bases, with 10 bases between. This CDR3 is 14 amino acids long. CDR3 sequence (DNA): TGTGCCAGCAGCTTGGGAGGGGAGGGTCAGCCCCAGCATTTT. As protein: CASSLGGEGQPQHF.